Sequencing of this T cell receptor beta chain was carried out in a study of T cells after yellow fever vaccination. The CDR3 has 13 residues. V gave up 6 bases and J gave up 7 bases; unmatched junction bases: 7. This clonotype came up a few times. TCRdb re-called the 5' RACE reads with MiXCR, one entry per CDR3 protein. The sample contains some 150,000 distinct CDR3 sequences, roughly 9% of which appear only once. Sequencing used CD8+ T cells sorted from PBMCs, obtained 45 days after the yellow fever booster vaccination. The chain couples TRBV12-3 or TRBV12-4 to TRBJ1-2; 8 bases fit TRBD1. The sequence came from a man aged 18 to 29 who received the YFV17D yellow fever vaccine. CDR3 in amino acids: CASRRTGSGGYTF. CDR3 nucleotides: TGTGCCAGCAGGCGGACAGGGTCGGGTGGCTACACCTTC.